The 5 T cell receptor beta chains below come from one sample, sequenced in a study of CD8 T cells in cerebrospinal fluid in Alzheimer's disease. After re-calling the 10x single-cell sequencing reads, TCRdb lists one entry per CDR3 protein, DNA absent. This sample's table has 1,100 or so distinct CDR3 sequences. The specimen sequenced was cerebrospinal fluid. The receptors stem from a human donor in good health.

Considering frequency, this clonotype is large (0.1 to 1%). The chain links TRBV5-1 to TRBJ2-7. The germline V gene encodes CDR1 SGHRS and CDR2 YFSETQ. The CDR3 runs 13 residues. CDR3 sequence: CASSPGSSYEQYF. Combining the CDR3 with reference TRBV5-1 and TRBJ2-7 gives the whole variable domain KAGVTQTPRYLIKTRGQQVTLSCSPISGHRSVSWYQQTPGQGLQFLFEYFSETQRNKGNFPGRFSGRQFSNSRSEMNVSTLELGDSALYLCASSPGSSYEQYFGPGTRLTVT.

This clonotype shows up as medium-sized by frequency. The rearrangement joins TRBV29-1 to TRBJ1-1. The CDR3 length is 12 residues. Germline V gene lookup returns CDR1 SQVTM and CDR2 ANQGSEA. The CDR3 spells CSAWEGNTEAFF.

By frequency, this clonotype registers medium-sized (0.01 to 0.1%). The V call is TRBV5-1, the J call TRBJ1-3; the TRBD1 assignment by TCRdb is unverifiable without DNA. The CDR3 is made up of 19 amino acids. Germline loops: CDR1 SGHRS, CDR2 YFSETQ. This chain's CDR3 is CASSLVSGQGVSSGNTIYF.

This clonotype counts as medium-sized by frequency. The rearrangement uses TRBV7-9 and TRBJ1-2. CDR1 is SEHNR, CDR2 FQNEAQ, per germline (reference sequence). The CDR3 is made up of 17 amino acids. CDR3 loop: CASSPTPLGRRDYGYTF.

This clonotype is labeled medium-sized (0.01 to 0.1%) based on frequency. This sequence joins TRBV4-2 and TRBJ2-7; TCRdb picks TRBD1, but there is no DNA to check that call. CDR3 length: 15 amino acids. Germline loops: CDR1 LGHNA, CDR2 YNFKEQ. This CDR3 reads CASSPSGTGVYEQYF.